The entry that follows covers one T cell receptor (beta chain) sequence. The antigen this receptor binds is unknown. The record has no base qualities; no much larger clone is one base away. The immunoSEQ Assay, a bias-controlled multiplex PCR, was used to amplify TCRbeta CDR3 regions from genomic DNA. Per the source publication's procedure: The number of nucleated cells in each sample was estimated from the amplification of reference gene primers within the assay. To quantify the absolute abundance of each unique TCRbeta CDR3 rearrangement, sequence reads were collapsed and filtered. For each sample, productive Simpson clonality was calculated as the square root of Simpson's diversity index over productive rearrangements. TCRdb mirrors the immuneACCESS table, restricted to in-frame sequences. Some clones are absent from its copies; in checked studies, under half trace to an unresolved V gene, and the reason for the others is unknown. V, J and clone size are taken as reported in that table, and D and trimming were inferred from the DNA itself. The sample data list 140,000 or so clones, and 75% to 90% of these were observed just once. The ten largest clones add up to roughly 37% of the sample.

This entry comes from a study of blood T cell repertoires in COVID-19 (dated by TCRdb to 2018 to 2021). Some background on the complete study: Samples covering the acute and convalescent phases of COVID-19 were provided by collaborators in the United States, Italy and Spain. A freely available public database, intended as a resource for researchers studying the immune response to SARS-CoV-2, is where the repertoires were released. Sample metadata almost always included a de-identified subject ID, COVID-19 status, age in years and sex. The material from the prospective study consisted of cDNA or gDNA derived from T cells, B-cell-depleted T cells, or PBMCs. Where available, HLA class I and class II types were taken from metadata supplied by the sample provider and were not determined by assay-based typing. The samples were drawn from the first 160 participants of the ongoing ImmuneRACE study and from over a thousand subjects provided by 6 global collaborators. Subjects who had been exposed to COVID-19, were actively infected with it, or had recovered from it provided the deeply sampled blood TCRbeta repertoires that made up the dataset.

A second Seattle source provided samples from volunteer blood donors who had recovered from COVID-19. Whole blood was collected in K2EDTA tubes by collaborating institutions according to the institutions' own protocols. For TCRbeta analysis, collaborator samples were shipped as frozen whole blood, as isolated PBMCs, or as DNA extracted from either sample type. Results the study describes overall, beyond this receptor: Clinical and demographic metadata were provided uncurated, with the amount varying by source and participant.

Taken from the germline V gene (reference sequence), the CDR1 and CDR2 loops are MNHNY and SVGAGI. After removal of 0 bases from V and 2 bases from J, the junction retains 4 bases not matched to a gene. Counted from cysteine to phenylalanine, this CDR3 has 16 amino acids. The read is trimmed to its CDR3 DNA, 48 bases read in frame from base 1. The receptor comes from a man between 50 and 59 years old who had recovered from COVID-19. Sequencing input: peripheral blood. The rearrangement combines TRBV6-6 with TRBJ2-5, and 9 bases in between align with TRBD2. For the CDR3, the sequence is CASSYSATSGQETQYF. In nucleotides, the sequence is TGTGCCAGCAGTTACTCGGCAACTAGCGGGCAAGAGACCCAGTACTTC.